Presented here are 9 T cell receptor beta chains from one specimen sequenced in a study of OX40 agonist ivuxolimab in advanced cancers. Receptors were amplified or captured by the immunoSEQ multiplex PCR assay. In its TCRdb copy, this immuneACCESS table keeps in-frame sequences only and misses some clones. Where compared with another copy, unresolved V genes explain less than half of these, and the others have no known cause. This sample has roughly 77,000 clones in its table, and over 70% of those were observed once. The ten largest clones represent roughly 4.9% of the sample. The source was CD4+ or CD8+ T cells sorted from blood, collected in a trial of the OX40 agonist ivuxolimab. All receptors come from an adult with an advanced solid tumor such as melanoma, head and neck, liver or kidney cancer.

The V and J genes are TRBV10-3 and TRBJ2-5, with 8 bases fitting TRBD2. The assigned J gene may be wrong: the sequence end matches TRBJ2-7 better. This CDR3 region has 15 residues. Germline CDR1 and CDR2: ENHRY and SYGVKD. Here the CDR3 reads CAITGVREGFYEQYF. The CDR3 DNA reads TGTGCCATCACTGGGGTCCGGGAGGGCTTCTACGAGCAGTACTTC.

This chain links TRBV5-1 with TRBJ1-2; D uncertain. Germline loops: CDR1 SGHRS, CDR2 YFSETQ. V dropped 4 bases and J dropped 0 bases, with 16 bases sitting between them. The CDR3 sequence is 16 residues long. The CDR3 coding sequence is TGCGCCAGCAGCCTGCGGGTCGGAGCGCCTAACTATGGCTACACCTTC. It encodes CASSLRVGAPNYGYTF.

The J gene is TRBJ2-1, the V gene TRBV5-1; D not certain. The CDR3 is 13 amino acids. V was shortened by 0 bases and J by 12 bases, with 13 bases between the two germline ends. The germline V gene has CDR1 SGHRS and CDR2 YFSETQ. CDR3 sequence (DNA): TGCGCCAGCAGCTTGGGGTCAGAAGTTGGGCAGTTCTTC. Its protein product is CASSLGSEVGQFF.

V usage is TRBV29-1 and J usage is TRBJ1-1, with D perhaps matching TRBD1 (5 bases). From germline, CDR1 is SQVTM and CDR2 ANQGSEA. This CDR3 spans 13 amino acids. V was clipped by 7 bases and J by 3 bases, with 15 bases between them. In DNA, the CDR3 is TGCAGCGCGTCGGGGGGTTCCGACACTGAAGCTTTCTTT. Protein: CSASGGSDTEAFF. The variable domain in full, completed from reference TRBV29-1 and TRBJ1-1, reads SAVISQKPSRDICQRGTSLTIQCQVDSQVTMMFWYRQQPGQSLTLIATANQGSEATYESGFVIDKFPISRPNLTFSTLTVSNMSPEDSSIYLCSASGGSDTEAFFGQGTRLTVV.

This sequence joins TRBV4-1 and TRBJ1-6; D gene ambiguous. This CDR3 is 16 amino acids long. Germline assignment: CDR1 MGHRA and CDR2 YSYEKL. V was trimmed by 0 bases and J by 1 base, leaving 7 bases between them. As DNA, the CDR3 is TGCGCCAGCAGCCAAGAGGGAGTGTCCTATAATTCACCCCTCCACTTT. Amino acid sequence: CASSQEGVSYNSPLHF.

The V and J genes are TRBV4-2 and TRBJ1-1; TRBD1 matches at 8 bases. The CDR3 sequence is 15 residues long. Germline V CDR1 and CDR2: LGHNA, YNFKEQ. Germline trimming cut 0 bases from V and 4 bases from J; bases unmatched to any gene: 4. CDR3 bases: TGTGCCAGCAGCCAAGAGGGACAGGCTTTCACTGAAGCTTTCTTT. As protein: CASSQEGQAFTEAFF.

The rearrangement uses TRBV15 and TRBJ1-5; D remains ambiguous. This CDR3 is 14 amino acids long. The V end was cut by 6 bases, the J end by 4 bases, with 13 bases between. The germline V gene has CDR1 LNHNV and CDR2 YYDKDF (reference sequence). In DNA form, the CDR3 reads TGTGCCACCAGGGCCCAAATGGGGAATCAGCCCCAGCATTTT. Amino acids: CATRAQMGNQPQHF.

Comment on this clone: A read error may be the cause here, since a much bigger clone is one base away. This chain joins TRBV11-2 and TRBJ2-1; TRBD2 matches 11 bases. In germline, CDR1 is SGHAT, CDR2 FQNNGV. CDR3 length: 18 residues. V was clipped by 5 bases and J by 0 bases; unmatched bases: 9. The CDR3 sequence: CASSRLAGPASSYNEQFF. CDR3 nucleotides: TGTGCCAGCAGCAGACTAGCGGGACCCGCAAGCTCCTACAATGAGCAGTTCTTC.

Only one count was recorded for this clone. The chain uses TRBV5-8 and TRBJ1-2; D is unresolved. Deletions cut 1 base from V and 3 bases from J, with 13 bases between. Germline-derived CDR1 and CDR2 are SGHTS and YDEGEE. The CDR3 is 15 amino acids. The CDR3 bases are TGTGCCAGCAGCTTGTTCCGGGCGTTTGACTATGGCTACACCTTC. Translation gives CASSLFRAFDYGYTF.